These T cell receptor beta chains were read from a single sample in a study of low-dose radiotherapy and immunotherapy resistance in tumors. Each CDR3 protein gets one entry after TCRdb re-called the reads with MiXCR. The table lists some 39,000 distinct CDR3 sequences, around a third of them singletons, with 3.5% to 4% in the top ten. This sample comprised PBMCs, obtained before treatment. The receptors shown here come from a male donor with gallbladder cancer. Both conserved end residues are trimmed from each CDR3. The order of the fields is V gene, J gene, CDR3 protein.

TRBV5-6	TRBJ2-4	ASSLGRAKNIQY
TRBV29-1	TRBJ2-1	SVEVAAVNEQF
TRBV6-2/TRBV6-3	TRBJ1-1	ASSVPGISNTEAF
TRBV19	TRBJ2-2	ASSMQGIGGELF
TRBV27	TRBJ2-1	ASSLSGSGGGYNEQF
TRBV5-1	TRBJ1-2	ASSLAQDYGYT
TRBV6-4	TRBJ2-1	ASRAGGFNEQF
TRBV5-1	TRBJ2-2	ASSLPTGELF
TRBV20-1	TRBJ2-3	SARGVGGTDTQY
TRBV29-1	TRBJ1-4	SVEGGSTNEKLF
TRBV11-2	TRBJ1-4	ASSLGQPKLF
TRBV5-1	TRBJ1-1	ASSPGLNTEAF
TRBV25-1	TRBJ2-7	ASSLGLLRDEQY
TRBV29-1	TRBJ1-2	SARPVGVSRGYT
TRBV3-1	TRBJ2-3	AVGLAGVRTDTQY
TRBV10-3	TRBJ2-5	AIKQQGAGETQY
TRBV5-1	TRBJ2-1	ASSFRPSITDQQF
TRBV30	TRBJ2-7	AWTSGTSYEQY
TRBV20-1	TRBJ2-3	SARLLAGGLADTQY
TRBV4-3	TRBJ2-3	ASSQGGQSRDTQY
TRBV7-2	TRBJ1-5	ASSSSIVQPQH
TRBV27	TRBJ1-6	ASSFLGATSGSPLH
TRBV11-2	TRBJ2-1	ASSLSRLAGETEQF
TRBV4-2	TRBJ2-5	ASSRTSQGQGSAQY
TRBV30	TRBJ1-3	AWSRDRSSGNTIY
TRBV20-1	TRBJ2-2	SARDGTGRWNTGELF
TRBV5-1	TRBJ1-1	ASSFSPGPGTEAF
TRBV7-2	TRBJ2-7	ASSSRTGTIYEQY
TRBV28	TRBJ2-1	ASSWALAGYNEQF
TRBV20-1	TRBJ1-2	SARDRDTSNYGYT
TRBV27	TRBJ1-2	ASSSIPQGAPGGYT
TRBV6-1	TRBJ1-1	ASRPRDSNTEAF
TRBV7-2	TRBJ2-5	ASSFGTTMGETQY
TRBV27	TRBJ2-1	ASSLEGPHNEQF
TRBV28	TRBJ1-2	ASSYSGVGASDGYT
TRBV12-3/TRBV12-4	TRBJ2-1	ASSPTGDSYNEQF
TRBV2	TRBJ2-2	ASRGGVDTGELF
TRBV7-2	TRBJ2-5	ASSAAGTGVETQY
TRBV7-8	TRBJ2-5	ASSSGGRETQY
TRBV7-3	TRBJ2-4	ATGDGTVGNIQY
TRBV20-1	TRBJ2-1	SARDPLLTSGGVDEQF
TRBV13	TRBJ1-5	ASSADRFQPQH
TRBV6-6	TRBJ2-7	ASSYRPASSYEQY
TRBV5-1	TRBJ2-2	ASSLASGGNTGELF